Following are 12 T cell receptor beta chains from one sample sequenced in a study of CD8 T cells in Susac syndrome. RNA, at roughly 0.5 to 1 ug, was reverse transcribed with random hexamers. Each CDR3 protein gets one entry after TCRdb re-called the immunoSEQ multiplex PCR reads with MiXCR. Counted here are under 200,000 distinct CDR3 sequences, about 95% occurring once; the ten biggest clones make up less than 0.2%. Source material: CD8+ T cells from PBMCs. The source is a human donor with multiple sclerosis.

The chain joins TRBV12-3 or TRBV12-4 to TRBJ1-2, with D unresolved. V shed 6 bases and J shed 1 base, with 15 bases lying between them. The length of the CDR3 is 15 residues. CDR3 in amino acids: CASSSEAQSNYGYTF. The CDR3 coding sequence is TGTGCCAGCAGCTCCGAAGCGCAGAGTAACTATGGCTACACCTTC.

V gene TRBV18 combines with J gene TRBJ1-1, with 7 bases identical to TRBD1. The CDR3 loop spans 19 amino acids. V shed 3 bases, J shed 0 bases, and the junction held 16 bases outside the gene matches. Per the germline V gene, CDR1 is KGHSH and CDR2 is LQKENI. The CDR3 nucleotides are TGTGCCAGCTCACCTTCCGAAGGGACAGCGTTTATTCTGAACACTGAAGCTTTCTTT. Encoded protein: CASSPSEGTAFILNTEAFF. The whole variable domain, filled in from reference TRBV18 and TRBJ1-1, reads NAGVMQNPRHLVRRRGQEARLRCSPMKGHSHVYWYRQLPEEGLKFMVYLQKENIIDESGMPKERFSAEFPKEGPSILRIQQVVRGDSAAYFCASSPSEGTAFILNTEAFFGQGTRLTVV.

This clonotype was observed once. The chain joins TRBV5-1 to TRBJ2-1, with 15 nucleotides matching TRBD2. J was trimmed by 8 bases and V by 2 bases; bases with no gene match: 2. Per germline, CDR1 SGHRS and CDR2 YFSETQ. This CDR3 contains 15 residues. Here the CDR3 DNA reads TGCGCCAGCAGCTTACGGACTAGCGGGAGGGATGAGCAGTTCTTC. Its protein product is CASSLRTSGRDEQFF.

DNA for the CDR3: TGTGCCACCAGCTCAGACATGAACACTGAAGCTTTCTTT. Translated, it gives CATSSDMNTEAFF. The V call is TRBV15, the J call TRBJ1-1; D is undetermined. From germline, CDR1 is LNHNV and CDR2 YYDKDF (reference sequence). The CDR3 loop spans 13 amino acids. V gave up 5 bases and J gave up 0 bases, with 7 bases separating them.

The rearrangement joins TRBV20-1 to TRBJ1-1, with 7 bases identical to TRBD1. In germline, CDR1 is DFQATT, CDR2 SNEGSKA (reference sequence). The junction had 10 bases not matched to a gene; V was cut back by 5 bases and J by 1 base. This CDR3 has 15 amino acids. This CDR3 reads CSAPRYRGQNTEAFF. For the CDR3, the DNA is TGCAGTGCTCCCCGGTACAGGGGACAGAACACTGAAGCTTTCTTT.

The V call is TRBV29-1, the J call TRBJ2-3; D is ambiguous. V was trimmed by 4 bases and J by 5 bases, leaving 4 bases between them. The CDR3 sequence is 10 residues long. From germline, CDR1 is SQVTM and CDR2 ANQGSEA. The CDR3: CSVARDTQYF. The CDR3 nucleotides read TGCAGCGTTGCTCGAGATACGCAGTATTTT.

J is TRBJ2-3 and V is TRBV6-1; possibly TRBD1 for D (6 bases). The ends were cut back, 2 bases at V and 6 bases at J, with 24 bases in the middle. This CDR3 region has 18 residues. Germline V gene lookup returns CDR1 MNHNS and CDR2 SASEGT. The CDR3: CASSEFLTGTLTGDTQYF. The CDR3 bases are TGTGCCAGCAGTGAATTCCTAACCGGGACCCTAACAGGGGATACGCAGTATTTT.

This clonotype was seen just once. J is TRBJ1-2 and V is TRBV12-3 or TRBV12-4; D uncertain. Trimming removed 7 bases at V and 4 bases at J, with 7 bases between. The CDR3 is made up of 11 amino acids. The CDR3 DNA sequence: TGTGCCAGCATAACTAGCTATGGCTACACCTTC. Translated, it gives CASITSYGYTF.

This clonotype was seen a single time. The chain uses TRBV7-9 and TRBJ2-5; 7 bases align to TRBD1. Trimming removed 6 bases from V and 5 bases from J; junction bases left unmatched: 6. Per germline, CDR1 SEHNR and CDR2 FQNEAQ (reference sequence). The CDR3 extends over 13 amino acids. CDR3 sequence: CASRYTGEETQYF. The DNA of the CDR3 is TGTGCCAGCAGATATACAGGGGAGGAGACCCAGTACTTC.

This clonotype was found once. CDR3 loop: CATSLAPGFPYEQYF. The CDR3 nucleotides are TGTGCCACCAGCTTAGCCCCAGGGTTCCCCTACGAGCAGTACTTC. The rearrangement joins TRBV15 to TRBJ2-7, with TRBD1 as a possible D gene (5 bases). This CDR3 region has 15 residues. Trimming stripped 5 bases from V and 2 bases from J, with 16 bases between. In germline, CDR1 is LNHNV, CDR2 YYDKDF (reference sequence).

V and J are TRBV14 and TRBJ2-1, with TRBD1 as a possible D gene (5 bases). Trimming removed 1 base at V and 3 bases at J, with 10 bases between. In germline, CDR1 is SGHDN, CDR2 FVKESK. The CDR3 has 15 amino acids. The DNA of the CDR3 is TGTGCCAGCAGCCAAGGGGGCGCAAGCTACAATGAGCAGTTCTTC. Its protein is CASSQGGASYNEQFF.

This rearrangement joins TRBV5-4 to TRBJ1-6, with D possibly being TRBD1 (6 bases). Trimming removed 4 bases from V and 13 bases from J, with 18 bases in between. This CDR3 has 14 amino acids. Germline V gives CDR1 SGHNT, CDR2 YYREEE (reference sequence). Here the CDR3 reads CASSPYGGGWPLHF. In DNA form, the CDR3 reads TGTGCCAGCAGCCCTTACGGAGGGGGATGGCCCCTCCACTTT.